The rows below give T cell receptor beta chains drawn from one sample of a study of shared clonotypes between healthy human individuals. The method was immunoSEQ multiplex PCR; TCRdb's version includes in-frame clones alone and lacks a portion of them. There are about 2 million clones in the sample; roughly 94% occur only once, and roughly 1.2% lies in the top ten. Sequenced: naive CD8+ T cells sorted from blood. These receptors all stem from a man between 18 and 35 years old in good health. Both conserved end residues are trimmed from each CDR3. The order of the fields is V gene, D gene, J gene, CDR3 protein. A D gene is named only where the DNA matches it firmly.

>TRBV27|.|TRBJ2-3
ASRGIGPSTDTQY
>TRBV7-9|TRBD2|TRBJ2-2
ASGWTSGGLTNTGELF
>TRBV4-1|.|TRBJ2-2
ASSWLAVTGELF
>TRBV5-1|.|TRBJ2-1
ASSLGVYNEQF
>TRBV5-1|.|TRBJ2-7
ASSVGSGNYEQY
>TRBV5-4|.|TRBJ1-2
ASCPDRNYGYT
>TRBV11-3|TRBD2|TRBJ2-3
ASSAGTSGRGSTDTQY
>TRBV29-1|.|TRBJ1-1
SVEDPPEGNTEAF
>TRBV21-1|.|TRBJ1-6
ASSSKPRATSPLH
>TRBV14|.|TRBJ2-7
ASSQEAGSHEQY
>TRBV21-1|.|TRBJ1-4
ASSKGQEDEKLF
>TRBV7-9|.|TRBJ2-7
ASSLFLEDSPDVYEQY
>TRBV25-1|TRBD2|TRBJ2-1
ASRGLYWF
>TRBV7-9|.|TRBJ2-7
ASSLPSSYEQY
>TRBV6-7|.|TRBJ2-4
ASSYSRGTKNIQY
>TRBV6-1|.|TRBJ2-1
ASSEAGLHEQF
>TRBV29-1|TRBD1|TRBJ2-2
SVGIEDRPTGELF
>TRBV6-5|.|TRBJ2-2
ASSYSSDTGELF
>TRBV5-6|.|TRBJ2-5
ASSATGQETQY
>TRBV9|.|TRBJ2-1
ASSPLKTSQDEQF
>TRBV29-1|.|TRBJ1-2
SVEDLTVGGSPNYGYT
>TRBV30|.|TRBJ1-5
AWSVQSDQPQH
>TRBV15|.|TRBJ2-7
ATSSRREFGYEQY
>TRBV7-8|TRBD1|TRBJ2-2
ASSLPGQLTGELF
>TRBV5-1|.|TRBJ2-7
ASSAEGGTYEQY
>TRBV19|TRBD1|TRBJ2-7
ASRYRDSVYEQY
>TRBV27|.|TRBJ2-1
ASSFTVSSYNEQF
>TRBV11-3|TRBD2|TRBJ2-1
ASSAGLAGDNEQF
>TRBV4-1|.|TRBJ2-1
ASSQGQGGYNEQF
>TRBV7-9|.|TRBJ2-7
ASSFESSYEQY
>TRBV2|.|TRBJ2-3
ASSRIETDTQY
>TRBV6-5|.|TRBJ2-7
ASSPKLYAYEQY
>TRBV5-4|.|TRBJ2-2
ASSLGTGPGELF
>TRBV7-9|.|TRBJ2-3
ASSLASHPRTDTQY
>TRBV5-1|.|TRBJ2-7
ASSFADYYEQY
>TRBV1|.|TRBJ2-2
TSSQDRDSANTGELF
>TRBV6-1|.|TRBJ2-7
ASSGLQQGYEQY
>TRBV6-1|.|TRBJ2-1
ASIGADEQF
>TRBV5-1|.|TRBJ2-5
ASSLDEAETQY
>TRBV6-5|TRBD2|TRBJ2-1
ASSPSGGGYNEQF
>TRBV5-1|TRBD2|TRBJ2-3
ASTGRKASLAGADTQY
>TRBV7-9|.|TRBJ2-7
ASSPLGLDYEQY
>TRBV6-5|.|.
ASSPAGVLYEQY
>TRBV13|.|TRBJ1-1
ASSLMPGGGTEAF
>TRBV9|.|TRBJ2-7
ASSVGISGNYEQY
>TRBV4-2|TRBD1|TRBJ2-7
ASSQEGTGGGWYEQY
>TRBV11-2|.|TRBJ2-3
ASSSWLWDTQY
>TRBV4-2|.|TRBJ1-1
ASSHPEGLNTEAF